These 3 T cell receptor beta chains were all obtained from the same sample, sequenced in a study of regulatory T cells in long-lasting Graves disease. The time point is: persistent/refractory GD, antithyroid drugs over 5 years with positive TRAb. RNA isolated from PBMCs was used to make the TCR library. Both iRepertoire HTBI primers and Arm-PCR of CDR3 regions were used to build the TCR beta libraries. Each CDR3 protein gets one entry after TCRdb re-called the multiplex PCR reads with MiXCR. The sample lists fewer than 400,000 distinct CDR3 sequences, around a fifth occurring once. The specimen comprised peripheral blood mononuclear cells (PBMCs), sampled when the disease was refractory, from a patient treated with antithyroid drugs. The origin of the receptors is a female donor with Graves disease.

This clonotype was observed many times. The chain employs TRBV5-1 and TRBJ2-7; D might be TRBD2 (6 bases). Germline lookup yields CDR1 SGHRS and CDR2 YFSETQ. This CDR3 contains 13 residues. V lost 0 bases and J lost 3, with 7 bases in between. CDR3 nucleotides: TGCGCCAGCAGCTTGGGGCGGGACTACGAGCAGTACTTC. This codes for CASSLGRDYEQYF.

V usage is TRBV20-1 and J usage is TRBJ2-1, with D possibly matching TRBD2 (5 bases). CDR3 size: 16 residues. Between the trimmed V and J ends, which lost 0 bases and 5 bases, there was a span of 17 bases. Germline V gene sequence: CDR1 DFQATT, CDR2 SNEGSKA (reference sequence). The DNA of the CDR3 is TGCAGTGCTAGAGATGTACTGGAGGCTGCCGACAATGAGCAGTTCTTC. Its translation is CSARDVLEAADNEQFF.

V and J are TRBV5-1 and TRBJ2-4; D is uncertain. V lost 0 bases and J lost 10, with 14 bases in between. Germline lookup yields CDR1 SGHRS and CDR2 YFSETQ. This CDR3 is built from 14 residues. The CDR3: CASSLGVGKGIQYF. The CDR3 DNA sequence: TGCGCCAGCAGCTTGGGGGTAGGAAAAGGAATTCAGTACTTC.